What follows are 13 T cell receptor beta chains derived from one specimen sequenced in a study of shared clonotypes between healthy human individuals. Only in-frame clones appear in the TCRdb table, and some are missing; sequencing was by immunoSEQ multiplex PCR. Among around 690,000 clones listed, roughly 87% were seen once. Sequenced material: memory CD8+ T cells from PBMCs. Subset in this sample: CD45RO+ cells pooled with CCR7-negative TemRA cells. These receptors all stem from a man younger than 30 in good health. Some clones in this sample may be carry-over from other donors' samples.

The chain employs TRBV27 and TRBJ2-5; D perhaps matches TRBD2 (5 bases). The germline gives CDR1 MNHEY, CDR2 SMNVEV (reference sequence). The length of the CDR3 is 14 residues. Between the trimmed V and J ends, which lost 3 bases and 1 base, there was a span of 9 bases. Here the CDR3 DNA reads TGTGCCAGCAGTTTTGGGAGCCCCCAAGAGACCCAGTACTTC. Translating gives CASSFGSPQETQYF.

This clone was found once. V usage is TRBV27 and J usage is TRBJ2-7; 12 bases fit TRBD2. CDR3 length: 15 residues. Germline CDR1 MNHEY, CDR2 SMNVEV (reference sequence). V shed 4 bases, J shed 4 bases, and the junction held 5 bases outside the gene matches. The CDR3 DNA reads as TGTGCCAGCAGTTCCGAGACTAGCGGGAGTTACGAGCAGTACTTC. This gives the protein CASSSETSGSYEQYF.

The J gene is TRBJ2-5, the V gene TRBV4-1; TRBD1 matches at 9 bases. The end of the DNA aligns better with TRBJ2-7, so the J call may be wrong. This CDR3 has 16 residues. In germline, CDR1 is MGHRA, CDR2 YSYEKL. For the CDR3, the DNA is TGCGCCAGCAGCCCGGGACCGGGACAGGGATTCCACGAGCAGTACTTC. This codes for CASSPGPGQGFHEQYF.

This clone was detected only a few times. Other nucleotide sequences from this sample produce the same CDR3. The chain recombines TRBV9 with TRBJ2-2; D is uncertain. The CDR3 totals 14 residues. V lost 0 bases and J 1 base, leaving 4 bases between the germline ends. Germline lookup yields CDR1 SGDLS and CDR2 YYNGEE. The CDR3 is CASSVGGNTGELFF. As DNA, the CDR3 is TGTGCCAGCAGCGTAGGGGGGAACACCGGGGAGCTGTTTTTT.

This CDR3 reads CASSVGGREIDEQFF. In DNA form, the CDR3 reads TGTGCCAGCAGCGTAGGAGGCAGGGAGATCGATGAGCAGTTCTTC. The chain uses TRBV9 and TRBJ2-1; D could derive from TRBD1 or TRBD2 (5 bases each). The CDR3 has 15 residues. Looked up from germline, CDR1 is SGDLS and CDR2 is YYNGEE. V dropped 0 bases and J dropped 8 bases, with 15 bases sitting between them.

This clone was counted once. Written as DNA, the CDR3 is TGCGCCAGCAGCCAAGCGGGAATCACAGATACGCAGTATTTT. It yields the protein CASSQAGITDTQYF. The chain joins TRBV4-1 to TRBJ2-3, with a weak D call TRBD2 (5 bases). Trimming cost V 1 base and J 2 bases, with 7 bases left between them. Looked up from germline, CDR1 is MGHRA and CDR2 is YSYEKL. The length of the CDR3 is 14 residues.

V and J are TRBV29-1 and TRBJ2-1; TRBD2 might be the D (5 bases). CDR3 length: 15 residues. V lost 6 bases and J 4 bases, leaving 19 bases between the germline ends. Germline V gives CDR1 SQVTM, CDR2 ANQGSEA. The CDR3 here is CSVERSGLFYNEQFF. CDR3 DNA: TGCAGCGTAGAGAGGAGTGGACTTTTTTACAATGAGCAGTTCTTC.

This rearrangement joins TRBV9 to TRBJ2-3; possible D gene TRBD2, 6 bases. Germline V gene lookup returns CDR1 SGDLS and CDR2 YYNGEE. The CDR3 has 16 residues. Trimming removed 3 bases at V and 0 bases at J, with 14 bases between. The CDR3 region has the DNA TGTGCCAGCAGCGGGATGTCCGGGACTAGCACAGATACGCAGTATTTT. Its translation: CASSGMSGTSTDTQYF.

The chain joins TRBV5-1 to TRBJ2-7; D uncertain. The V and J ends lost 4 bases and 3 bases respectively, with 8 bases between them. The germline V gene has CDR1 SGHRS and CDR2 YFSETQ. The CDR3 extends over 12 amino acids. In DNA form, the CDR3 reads TGCGCCAGCAGCGGCAGCAGCTACGAGCAGTACTTC. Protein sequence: CASSGSSYEQYF.

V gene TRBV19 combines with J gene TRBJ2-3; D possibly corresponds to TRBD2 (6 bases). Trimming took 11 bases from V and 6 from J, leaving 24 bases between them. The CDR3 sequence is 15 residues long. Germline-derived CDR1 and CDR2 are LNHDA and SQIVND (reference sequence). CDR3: CAGQYMGLRVDTQYF. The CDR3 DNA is TGTGCCGGACAATACATGGGACTGCGGGTGGATACGCAGTATTTT.

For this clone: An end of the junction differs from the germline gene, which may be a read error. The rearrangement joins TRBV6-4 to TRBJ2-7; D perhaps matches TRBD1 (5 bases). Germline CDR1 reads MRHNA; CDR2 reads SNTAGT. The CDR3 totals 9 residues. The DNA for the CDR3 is TGTGCCAGCCCTTACAGGACGAACTTC. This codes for CASPYRTNF.

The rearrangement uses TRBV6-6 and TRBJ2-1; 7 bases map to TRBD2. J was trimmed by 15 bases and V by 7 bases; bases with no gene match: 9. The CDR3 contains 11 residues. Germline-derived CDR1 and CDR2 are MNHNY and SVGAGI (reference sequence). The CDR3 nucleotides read TGTGCCAGCAAAGGGACTACAAGCAGGTTCTTC. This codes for CASKGTTSRFF.

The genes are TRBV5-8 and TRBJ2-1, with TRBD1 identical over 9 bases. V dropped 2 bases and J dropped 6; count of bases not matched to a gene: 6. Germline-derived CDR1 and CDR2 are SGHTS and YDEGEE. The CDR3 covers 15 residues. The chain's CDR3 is CASSFRDRDPNEQFF. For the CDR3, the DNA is TGTGCCAGCAGCTTCCGGGACAGGGATCCCAATGAGCAGTTCTTC. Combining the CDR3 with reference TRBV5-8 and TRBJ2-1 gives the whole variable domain EAGVTQSPTHLIKTRGQQATLRCSPISGHTSVYWYQQALGLGLQFLLWYDEGEERNRGNFPPRFSGRQFPNYSSELNVNALELEDSALYLCASSFRDRDPNEQFFGPGTRLTVL.